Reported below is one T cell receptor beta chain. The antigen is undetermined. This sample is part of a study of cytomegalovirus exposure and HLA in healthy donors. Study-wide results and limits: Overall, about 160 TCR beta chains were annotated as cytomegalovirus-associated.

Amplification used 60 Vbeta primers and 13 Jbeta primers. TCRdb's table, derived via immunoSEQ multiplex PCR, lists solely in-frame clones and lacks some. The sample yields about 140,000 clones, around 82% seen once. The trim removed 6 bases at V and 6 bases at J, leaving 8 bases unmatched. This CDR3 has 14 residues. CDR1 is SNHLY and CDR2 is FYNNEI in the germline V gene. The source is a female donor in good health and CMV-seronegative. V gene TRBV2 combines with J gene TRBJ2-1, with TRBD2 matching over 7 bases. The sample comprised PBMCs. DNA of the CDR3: TGTGCCAGCAGGGTACTAGCGTCAATCAATGAGCAGTTCTTC. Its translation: CASRVLASINEQFF.